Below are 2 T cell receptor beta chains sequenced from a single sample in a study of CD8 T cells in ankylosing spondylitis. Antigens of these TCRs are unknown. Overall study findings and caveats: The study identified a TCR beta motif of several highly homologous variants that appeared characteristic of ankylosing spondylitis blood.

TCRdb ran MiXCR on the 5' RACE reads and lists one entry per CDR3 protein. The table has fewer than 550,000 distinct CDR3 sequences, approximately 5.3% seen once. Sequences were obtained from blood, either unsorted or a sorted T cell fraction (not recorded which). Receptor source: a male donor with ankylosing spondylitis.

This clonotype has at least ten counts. CDR3 loop: CASSFWDREDTQYF. In DNA form, the CDR3 reads TGTGCCAGCAGTTTTTGGGACAGGGAAGATACGCAGTATTTT. V and J are TRBV27 and TRBJ2-3; 9 nucleotides align to TRBD1. The ends lost 3 bases at V and 5 bases at J; junction bases unmatched: 3. CDR3 length: 14 amino acids. The germline gives CDR1 MNHEY, CDR2 SMNVEV (reference sequence).

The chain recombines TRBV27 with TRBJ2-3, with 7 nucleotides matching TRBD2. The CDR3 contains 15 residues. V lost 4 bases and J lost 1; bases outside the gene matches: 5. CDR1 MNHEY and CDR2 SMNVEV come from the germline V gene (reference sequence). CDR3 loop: CASSWGLFRTDTQYF. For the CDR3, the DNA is TGTGCCAGCAGTTGGGGACTATTTCGCACAGATACGCAGTATTTT.